This passage covers 24 T cell receptor beta chains from one sample sequenced in a study of shared T cell receptors in the human thymus. The data were produced by immunoSEQ multiplex PCR, yet TCRdb's version contains in-frame clones alone and is incomplete. Of 600,000 or so clones listed, around 87% are singletons. This sample was also put to use in a study of human thymus T cells.

The source material was thymocytes. The receptors originated from a boy under two years old with a congenital heart defect.

The rearrangement joins TRBV28 to TRBJ2-7, with 7 bases aligning to TRBD2. Germline-derived CDR1 and CDR2 are MDHEN and SYDVKM. This CDR3 is 15 amino acids long. V lost 2 bases and J lost 0; bases outside the gene matches: 4. The CDR3 DNA sequence: TGTGCCAGCAGTTTAATAACGGGGGGCTCCTACGAGCAGTACTTC. This encodes CASSLITGGSYEQYF.

The V and J genes are TRBV11-3 and TRBJ2-7, with TRBD2 matching over 7 bases. This CDR3 has 14 residues. Looked up from germline, CDR1 is SGHNT and CDR2 is YENEEA. The trim removed 4 bases at V and 5 bases at J, leaving 8 bases unmatched. CDR3 residues: CASSSGGSRDEQYF. DNA of the CDR3: TGTGCCAGCAGCTCAGGCGGGAGTCGTGACGAGCAGTACTTC. Drawing the rest from reference TRBV11-3 and TRBJ2-7, the complete variable domain is EAGVVQSPRYKIIEKKQPVAFWCNPISGHNTLYWYLQNLGQGPELLIRYENEEAVDDSQLPKDRFSAERLKGVDSTLKIQPAELGDSAVYLCASSSGGSRDEQYFGPGTRLTVT.

J is TRBJ2-7 and V is TRBV4-3, with TRBD2 identical over 11 bases. V lost 2 bases to trimming and J lost 0 bases; unmatched junction nucleotides: 18. The CDR3 length is 21 residues. Germline V gene data show CDR1 as LGHNA and CDR2 as YSLEER. CDR3 nucleotide sequence: TGCGCCAGCAGCCAATCGCGCTGTAGTCTAGCGGGGGGCTACACCTCCTACGAGCAGTACTTC. Amino acid sequence: CASSQSRCSLAGGYTSYEQYF.

V usage is TRBV10-2 and J usage is TRBJ2-1; 10 nucleotides line up with TRBD2. Germline assignment: CDR1 WSHSY and CDR2 SAAADI. The CDR3 is 16 amino acids. Trimming took 4 bases from V and 0 from J; bases not matched to a gene: 3. CDR3 nucleotide sequence: TGCGCCAGCAGTGGACGGACTAGCGGCTCCTACAATGAGCAGTTCTTC. This codes for CASSGRTSGSYNEQFF.

This clone came up a few times. The chain links TRBV7-2 to TRBJ2-1; 8 bases match TRBD2. This CDR3 is built from 15 residues. V shed 1 base and J 5 bases; nucleotides not matched to a gene: 4. Germline V gives CDR1 SGHTA, CDR2 FQGNSA. CDR3 bases: TGTGCCAGCAGCTTAGGGCGGGAGGTAAACAATGAGCAGTTCTTC. It codes for CASSLGREVNNEQFF. The whole variable domain, remainder taken from reference TRBV7-2 and TRBJ2-1, is GAGVSQSPSNKVTEKGKDVELRCDPISGHTALYWYRQSLGQGLEFLIYFQGNSAPDKSGLPSDRFSAERTGGSVSTLTIQRTQQEDSAVYLCASSLGREVNNEQFFGPGTRLTVL.

V is TRBV5-4 and J is TRBJ2-7; TRBD1 aligns across 9 bases. This CDR3 comprises 14 residues. V gave up 2 bases and J gave up 1 base; unmatched junction bases: 1. Per germline, CDR1 SGHNT and CDR2 YYREEE (reference sequence). The DNA for the CDR3 is TGTGCCAGCAGCTTTGGGACAGGGTCCTACGAGCAGTACTTC. As protein: CASSFGTGSYEQYF. Together with reference TRBV5-4 and TRBJ2-7, the CDR3 gives the full variable domain: ETGVTQSPTHLIKTRGQQVTLRCSSQSGHNTVSWYQQALGQGPQFIFQYYREEENGRGNFPPRFSGLQFPNYSSELNVNALELDDSALYLCASSFGTGSYEQYFGPGTRLTVT.

The V gene is TRBV12-5, the J gene TRBJ2-2, with 11 bases identical to TRBD2. V trimming: 6 bases; J trimming: 3 bases; junction bases outside the gene matches: 15. The CDR3 covers 19 residues. The germline CDR1 and CDR2 sequences are LGHNT and FRNRAP. CDR3 nucleotides: TGTGCTAGTGGGAGGGTAGGACTAGCGGGTGATGGGGACACCGGGGAGCTGTTTTTT. It codes for CASGRVGLAGDGDTGELFF.

This chain joins TRBV5-1 and TRBJ1-5; D is uncertain. The CDR3 sequence is 14 residues long. Trimming shortened V by 4 bases and J by 5 bases, and 13 bases separated the two germline ends. Germline assignment: CDR1 SGHRS and CDR2 YFSETQ. CDR3 bases: TGCGCCAGCAGCCCTTTGAACCTAGATCAGCCCCAGCATTTT. Protein sequence: CASSPLNLDQPQHF.

A few counts support this clone. V usage is TRBV12-5 and J usage is TRBJ2-1, with D perhaps matching TRBD2 (5 bases). From germline, CDR1 is LGHNT and CDR2 FRNRAP. CDR3 length equals 17 residues. The V end was cut by 2 bases, the J end by 7 bases, with 21 bases between. In DNA form, the CDR3 reads TGTGCTAGTGGTTTGTCAATCCCCTGGACTGGCACAAATGAGCAGTTCTTC. It yields the protein CASGLSIPWTGTNEQFF.

As for this clone: Other DNA sequences in the sample encode the same CDR3. The chain combines TRBV9 with TRBJ2-1, with D tentatively TRBD2 (5 bases). This CDR3 is 13 amino acids long. Germline V lookup: CDR1 SGDLS, CDR2 YYNGEE. Deletions cut 0 bases from V and 4 bases from J, with 5 bases between. CDR3 region: CASSVAGYNEQFF. The CDR3 nucleotides are TGTGCCAGCAGCGTAGCGGGATACAATGAGCAGTTCTTC.

DNA for the CDR3: TGTGCCAGCAGCTCCGGGACTTTTAACGAGCAGTACTTC. As protein: CASSSGTFNEQYF. The chain is built from TRBV13 and TRBJ2-7, with D perhaps matching TRBD2 (6 bases). The V and J ends lost 4 bases and 5 bases respectively, with 12 bases between them. Germline assignment: CDR1 PRHDT and CDR2 FYEKMQ (reference sequence). The CDR3 is made up of 13 amino acids.

This rearrangement joins TRBV4-1 to TRBJ1-5; 7 nucleotides line up with TRBD1. Trimming at V came to 6 bases and at J to 0 bases, leaving 5 bases not matched to a gene. This CDR3 spans 15 amino acids. Germline V gene lookup returns CDR1 MGHRA and CDR2 YSYEKL. This chain's CDR3 is CASSPDRTSNQPQHF. The CDR3 DNA follows: TGCGCCAGCAGTCCGGACAGGACTAGCAATCAGCCCCAGCATTTT.

There are a few counts of this clone. CDR3 in DNA: TGCGCCAGCAGCCAAGATACAAGGAGAGCTGATGAAAAACTGTTTTTT. This encodes CASSQDTRRADEKLFF. This rearrangement joins TRBV4-3 to TRBJ1-4; D not certain. The CDR3 contains 16 residues. Deletions cut 0 bases from V and 6 bases from J, with 14 bases between. In germline, CDR1 is LGHNA, CDR2 YSLEER.

This clone was detected only a few times. This chain connects TRBV4-3 to TRBJ1-1; 7 bases are shared with TRBD1. Germline values: CDR1 LGHNA, CDR2 YSLEER. V lost 0 bases, J lost 0 bases, and 16 bases stayed unmatched. CDR3 length: 20 residues. The CDR3 is CASSQENAKEKQGMNTEAFF. The CDR3 coding sequence is TGCGCCAGCAGCCAAGAGAACGCAAAAGAGAAACAGGGGATGAACACTGAAGCTTTCTTT.

V is TRBV19 and J is TRBJ2-3, with 9 bases aligning to TRBD1. CDR3 length equals 19 residues. Trimming took 7 bases from V and 0 from J; bases not matched to a gene: 17. Germline loops: CDR1 LNHDA, CDR2 SQIVND (reference sequence). The CDR3: CASTPTPGTGSPSTDTQYF. The CDR3 DNA reads TGTGCCAGTACCCCGACTCCCGGGACAGGGAGCCCCAGCACAGATACGCAGTATTTT.

The rearrangement joins TRBV27 to TRBJ2-3; 8 bases line up with TRBD2. The CDR3 is 20 residues long. V was pared by 2 bases and J by 5 bases, with 21 bases of the junction left unmatched. The germline V gene encodes CDR1 MNHEY and CDR2 SMNVEV (reference sequence). The CDR3 protein is CASSLAPKERERRTGDTQYF. The CDR3 DNA sequence: TGTGCCAGCAGTTTAGCCCCGAAAGAGCGGGAGAGACGCACGGGAGATACGCAGTATTTT.

This rearrangement joins TRBV7-8 to TRBJ2-3; 7 bases are shared with TRBD2. This CDR3 spans 14 amino acids. V lost 4 bases to trimming and J lost 4 bases; unmatched junction nucleotides: 5. From germline, CDR1 is SGHVS and CDR2 FQNEAQ. The CDR3 reads CASSSQTSPDTQYF. In DNA, the CDR3 is TGTGCCAGCAGCTCCCAGACTAGCCCAGATACGCAGTATTTT.

The V gene is TRBV28, the J gene TRBJ2-7; 7 bases are a match to TRBD1. CDR3 length equals 16 residues. The germline CDR1 and CDR2 sequences are MDHEN and SYDVKM. Losses at the gene ends were 2 bases for V and 6 bases for J; bases not matched to a gene: 13. The CDR3 is CASSLRRGIQGSEQYF. CDR3 in DNA: TGTGCCAGCAGTTTACGCCGGGGTATACAGGGGAGCGAGCAGTACTTC.

This clone has only one observation. The rearrangement links TRBV29-1 to TRBJ2-3; 12 positions match TRBD2. Losses at the gene ends were 1 base for V and 4 bases for J; bases not matched to a gene: 12. The CDR3 is made up of 18 amino acids. Germline CDR1 and CDR2: SQVTM and ANQGSEA. CDR3 DNA: TGCAGCGTTGAAGCTTCGCCCACACTAGCGGGGGGCGCAGATACGCAGTATTTT. It specifies CSVEASPTLAGGADTQYF.

CDR3 coding DNA: TGTGCCACCAACGTAGGACCGCGGCGACAGCCCCAAGAGACCCAGTACTTC. Its protein product is CATNVGPRRQPQETQYF. The chain employs TRBV7-2 and TRBJ2-5; the D gene is possibly TRBD1 (5 bases). CDR1 and CDR2 from the germline V gene are SGHTA and FQGNSA. This CDR3 spans 17 amino acids. Trimming took 10 bases from V and 1 from J, leaving 25 bases between them.

The rearrangement uses TRBV5-1 and TRBJ2-1; 8 bases line up with TRBD2. The V gene's germline CDR1 is SGHRS and CDR2 YFSETQ. The junction had 6 bases not matched to a gene; V was cut back by 0 bases and J by 4 bases. CDR3 length: 16 amino acids. In DNA form, the CDR3 reads TGCGCCAGCAGCTTGGCGGGGGGGCTTTCGTACAATGAGCAGTTCTTC. Translating gives CASSLAGGLSYNEQFF.

The CDR3 is CASSEGILREDTNTEAFF. The CDR3 DNA sequence: TGTGCCAGCAGTGAAGGTATTCTCCGCGAGGACACGAACACTGAAGCTTTCTTT. The chain is built from TRBV25-1 and TRBJ1-1, with D possibly TRBD1 on 5 matching bases. V shed 2 bases and J shed 1 base, with 20 bases lying between them. CDR3 length equals 18 residues. Per germline, CDR1 MGHDK and CDR2 SYGVNS.

V is TRBV2 and J is TRBJ2-1; possible D gene TRBD2, 6 bases. The V gene's germline CDR1 is SNHLY and CDR2 FYNNEI. V lost 5 bases and J lost 2, with 19 bases in between. The CDR3 consists of 17 residues. CDR3 amino acids: CASSWGQPGATYNEQFF. CDR3 DNA: TGTGCCAGCAGTTGGGGCCAACCGGGAGCCACCTACAATGAGCAGTTCTTC. The full variable domain, completed using reference TRBV2 and TRBJ2-1, is EPEVTQTPSHQVTQMGQEVILRCVPISNHLYFYWYRQILGQKVEFLVSFYNNEISEKSEIFDDQFSVERPDGSNFTLKIRSTKLEDSAMYFCASSWGQPGATYNEQFFGPGTRLTVL.

J is TRBJ2-2 and V is TRBV27; D ambiguous. The V end lost 7 bases, the J end lost 6 bases, and 9 bases lay between the germline ends. Per the germline V gene, CDR1 is MNHEY and CDR2 is SMNVEV (reference sequence). This CDR3 has 12 residues. CDR3 DNA sequence: TGTGCCAGCAAGGTCCAGGCCGGGGAGCTGTTTTTT. This gives the protein CASKVQAGELFF.